This entry features one TCR beta chain sequence. Treatment here: randomized to nivolumab then ipilimumab (arm A) or the reverse (arm B). Patients had received no earlier DNA-damaging chemotherapy. PBMC sorting kept live CD3+CD8+ cells without CD19 or CD56. This sample was included in a study of sequential checkpoint blockade in melanoma. Study context: Randomization was 1:1 between first-line nivolumab→ipilimumab and ipilimumab→nivolumab. After both sequences, patients received maintenance nivolumab.

The CDR3 is 15 residues long. CDR1 and CDR2 (germline): SGHVS, FQNEAQ. Trimming stripped 5 bases from V and 7 bases from J, with 18 bases between. Assay used: immunoSEQ multiplex PCR; TCRdb lists only in-frame clones, some missing. The table has 18,000 or so clones, roughly two thirds seen once. The sequence came from a human donor with melanoma. This chain joins TRBV7-8 and TRBJ1-3, with D tentatively TRBD1 (5 bases). This specimen was CD8+ T cells sorted from blood (inferred from file names), taken from a patient given nivolumab and ipilimumab in sequence. In nucleotides, the CDR3 is TGTGCCAGCAGCCTGGGGCGGGGACCACCCAACACCATATATTTT. Its translation: CASSLGRGPPNTIYF. Full variable domain (outside the CDR3, taken from reference TRBV7-8 and TRBJ1-3): GAGVSQSPRYKVAKRGQDVALRCDPISGHVSLFWYQQALGQGPEFLTYFQNEAQLDKSGLPSDRFFAERPEGSVSTLKIQRTQQEDSAVYLCASSLGRGPPNTIYFGEGSWLTVV.